What follows describes a single T cell receptor (beta chain). As yet, its antigen is unknown. CDR1 is KGHDR and CDR2 is SFDVKD in the germline V gene. With 10 bases removed from V and 2 bases from J, the gap between germline ends came to 13 bases. CDR3 size: 14 residues. Repertoires were generated with immunoSEQ multiplex PCR, while TCRdb's copy carries only in-frame clones and drops some. The table lists some 130,000 clones, 85% to 95% of them singletons, with approximately 6.9% in the top ten. This sample stems from a study of T cell responses to AZD1222 COVID-19 vaccine. Findings and limits, study-wide: Reportedly, nearly half the spike-specific TCRs target unmutated variant regions. The CD4 TCRs associated with vaccination extended across spike and predominated at 160-218 and 743-854. Donor demographics were predominantly white British with a female majority; clonal diversity may be underestimated.

The clonotype was recovered from an adult who received the AZD1222 COVID-19 vaccine. The chain combines TRBV24-1 with TRBJ2-2, with a weak D call TRBD1 (5 bases). Source: peripheral blood, taken 28 days after the second AZD1222 dose. In nucleotides, the CDR3 is TGTGCCACTGGGGTCACAGGAAACACCGGGGAGCTGTTTTTT. Translated: CATGVTGNTGELFF.